This T cell receptor (beta chain) came from a study of T cell responses to AZD1222 COVID-19 vaccine. CDR3 length: 15 amino acids. V lost 3 bases to trimming and J lost 9 bases; unmatched junction nucleotides: 9. Germline-derived CDR1 and CDR2 are MRHNA and SNTAGT. In regard to this clone: The target antigen is unknown.

Sequencing was performed with immunoSEQ multiplex PCR; in TCRdb, only in-frame clones are kept and a portion is missing. This table has 100,000 to 150,000 clones, about 93% appearing once. Broader study findings: Nearly half of spike-specific TCRs reportedly target unmutated variant regions.

The input for sequencing was peripheral blood, taken 28 days after the second dose of the MenACWY control vaccine. The rearrangement uses TRBV6-4 and TRBJ2-1; 9 bases align to TRBD2. The clonotype originates from an adult who received the MenACWY meningococcal vaccine as a control. This CDR3 reads CASSERAGGLREQFF. In DNA, the CDR3 is TGTGCCAGCAGTGAAAGGGCGGGGGGGCTTCGTGAGCAGTTCTTC.